These 27 T cell receptor beta chains were sequenced from one sample in a study of PD-1 blockade in classical Hodgkin lymphoma. No patient escaped relapse after autologous stem cell transplantation, and brentuximab vedotin exposure varied. Assay: immunoSEQ multiplex PCR; the TCRdb copy retains only in-frame clones and omits some. The repertoire holds about 61,000 clones, with 85% to 90% as singletons. The sequencing here drew on peripheral blood mononuclear cells (PBMCs), taken at baseline. These receptors were collected from a human donor with classical Hodgkin lymphoma.

CDR3 sequence (DNA): TGTGCCAGCAGTTTCGGAAGAGGAAATGAAAAACTGTTTTTT. It encodes CASSFGRGNEKLFF. The chain employs TRBV27 and TRBJ1-4; D not certain. Looked up from germline, CDR1 is MNHEY and CDR2 is SMNVEV (reference sequence). The CDR3 length is 14 residues. Trimming shortened V by 3 bases and J by 5 bases, and 10 bases separated the two germline ends. Drawing the rest from reference TRBV27 and TRBJ1-4, the complete variable domain is EAQVTQNPRYLITVTGKKLTVTCSQNMNHEYMSWYRQDPGLGLRQIYYSMNVEVTDKGDVPEGYKVSRKEKRNFPLILESPSPNQTSLYFCASSFGRGNEKLFFGSGTQLSVL.

This clone has only one observation. J is TRBJ2-1 and V is TRBV19; 11 positions match TRBD2. The germline V gene encodes CDR1 LNHDA and CDR2 SQIVND (reference sequence). Losses at the gene ends were 6 bases for V and 0 bases for J; bases not matched to a gene: 1. The CDR3 covers 15 residues. The DNA for the CDR3 is TGTGCCAGTAGAACTAGCGGGAGCTCCTACAATGAGCAGTTCTTC. Translating gives CASRTSGSSYNEQFF. The full variable domain, its missing parts supplied by reference TRBV19 and TRBJ2-1, is DGGITQSPKYLFRKEGQNVTLSCEQNLNHDAMYWYRQDPGQGLRLIYYSQIVNDFQKGDIAEGYSVSREKKESFPLTVTSAQKNPTAFYLCASRTSGSSYNEQFFGPGTRLTVL.

A single count supports this clone. J is TRBJ2-7 and V is TRBV13, with D perhaps TRBD1 (6 bases). Germline CDR1 PRHDT, CDR2 FYEKMQ (reference sequence). The V end lost 5 bases, the J end lost 1 base, and 9 bases lay between the germline ends. The CDR3 runs to 13 residues. The chain's CDR3 is CASSHQGSYEQYF. The CDR3 bases are TGTGCCAGCAGCCACCAGGGGTCCTACGAGCAGTACTTC.

This chain links TRBV7-3 with TRBJ2-1; D possibly corresponds to TRBD2 (6 bases). The V end lost 8 bases, the J end lost 6 bases, and 14 bases lay between the germline ends. Germline lookup yields CDR1 SGHTA and CDR2 FQGTGA. The CDR3 length is 13 residues. CDR3 amino acids: CASSRGSGNEQFF. The CDR3, as DNA: TGTGCCAGCTCACGGGGGTCCGGCAATGAGCAGTTCTTC. The complete variable domain, with remaining parts taken from reference TRBV7-3 and TRBJ2-1, reads GAGVSQTPSNKVTEKGKYVELRCDPISGHTALYWYRQSLGQGPEFLIYFQGTGAADDSGLPNDRFFAVRPEGSVSTLKIQRTERGDSAVYLCASSRGSGNEQFFGPGTRLTVL.

The V call is TRBV7-8, the J call TRBJ2-5; tentative D call: TRBD1 (6 bases). With 1 base removed from V and 7 bases from J, the gap between germline ends came to 19 bases. The CDR3 covers 16 residues. In germline, CDR1 is SGHVS, CDR2 FQNEAQ. DNA of the CDR3: TGTGCCAGCAGCTTAGTCCCCACCAGGGGATTATCGACCCAGTACTTC. Translated: CASSLVPTRGLSTQYF.

This chain joins TRBV12-5 and TRBJ1-1, with TRBD1 matching over 11 bases. Trimming cost V 6 bases and J 5 bases; bases outside gene matches: 14. The germline V gene has CDR1 LGHNT and CDR2 FRNRAP. The CDR3 spans 17 residues. CDR3: CASGQTGTGGWRTEAFF. As DNA, the CDR3 is TGTGCTAGTGGCCAAACCGGGACAGGGGGTTGGAGGACTGAAGCTTTCTTT.

This clone appeared a single time. The chain links TRBV5-1 to TRBJ2-7; unclear D gene. Germline V gene lookup returns CDR1 SGHRS and CDR2 YFSETQ. Trimming left V 0 bases short and J 5 bases short, with 24 bases between. This CDR3 region has 18 residues. CDR3 region: CASSLGSPLAKGSHEQYF. The DNA for the CDR3 is TGCGCCAGCAGCTTGGGCTCTCCGCTCGCTAAGGGATCCCACGAGCAGTACTTC.

The J gene is TRBJ2-7, the V gene TRBV5-5, with D possibly TRBD1 on 6 matching bases. Germline V gene lookup returns CDR1 SGHKS and CDR2 YYEKEE (reference sequence). V shed 3 bases and J shed 4 bases, with 14 bases lying between them. The CDR3 spans 14 residues. The DNA for the CDR3 is TGTGCCAGCAGCTGGGAACCAGGGGTTTACGAGCAGTACTTC. Translating it yields CASSWEPGVYEQYF.

This clone was recorded only once. The chain couples TRBV7-8 to TRBJ1-5; D unclear. The V end was cut by 3 bases, the J end by 0 bases, with 6 bases between. CDR1 is SGHVS and CDR2 is FQNEAQ in the germline V gene. The CDR3 sequence is 14 residues long. CDR3 DNA sequence: TGTGCCAGCAGCTTGGAGCTTAGCAATCAGCCCCAGCATTTT. Residues: CASSLELSNQPQHF. The variable domain in full, completed from reference TRBV7-8 and TRBJ1-5, reads GAGVSQSPRYKVAKRGQDVALRCDPISGHVSLFWYQQALGQGPEFLTYFQNEAQLDKSGLPSDRFFAERPEGSVSTLKIQRTQQEDSAVYLCASSLELSNQPQHFGDGTRLSIL.

The table lists this clone with a few counts. The rearrangement links TRBV13 to TRBJ1-1; D unclear. The CDR3 runs 13 residues. The germline gives CDR1 PRHDT, CDR2 FYEKMQ (reference sequence). Between the trimmed V and J ends, which lost 3 bases and 3 bases, there was a span of 8 bases. CDR3 region: CASSFTSDTEAFF. In DNA, the CDR3 is TGTGCCAGCAGCTTCACATCAGACACTGAAGCTTTCTTT.

This chain links TRBV7-2 with TRBJ1-4; TRBD1 matches at 8 bases. Losses at the gene ends were 4 bases for V and 3 bases for J; bases not matched to a gene: 4. Per the germline V gene, CDR1 is SGHTA and CDR2 is FQGNSA. The CDR3 runs to 15 residues. The CDR3 nucleotides read TGTGCCAGCAGCTCCACAGGGGGGCCTAATGAAAAACTGTTTTTT. Translation gives CASSSTGGPNEKLFF.

The count of this clone is one. The rearrangement uses TRBV19 and TRBJ1-1; TRBD1 might be the D (6 bases). Germline CDR1 is LNHDA and CDR2 is SQIVND (reference sequence). Trimming left V 7 bases short and J 0 bases short, with 15 bases between. This CDR3 has 15 amino acids. The CDR3 DNA reads as TGTGCCAGTAAGCCCTCCGACAGGTTGAACACTGAAGCTTTCTTT. It is translated as CASKPSDRLNTEAFF.

The chain joins TRBV5-1 to TRBJ1-1; D is perhaps TRBD1 (5 bases). CDR3 size: 15 residues. V shed 0 bases and J shed 0 bases, with 9 bases lying between them. Looked up from germline, CDR1 is SGHRS and CDR2 is YFSETQ. CDR3 region: CASSLVGPMNTEAFF. The CDR3 DNA sequence: TGCGCCAGCAGCTTGGTGGGGCCTATGAACACTGAAGCTTTCTTT.

The gene calls are TRBV6-4 and TRBJ2-2; D gene unclear. The germline gives CDR1 MRHNA, CDR2 SNTAGT. This CDR3 has 14 amino acids. Trimming removed 6 bases from V and 6 bases from J, with 14 bases in between. CDR3 sequence: CASRASRGAGELFF. The CDR3 bases are TGTGCCAGCAGAGCTTCAAGAGGTGCCGGGGAGCTGTTTTTT.

This chain uses TRBV5-1 with TRBJ1-5; unclear D gene. Trimming shortened V by 4 bases and J by 2 bases, and 10 bases separated the two germline ends. Germline loops: CDR1 SGHRS, CDR2 YFSETQ. The CDR3 consists of 14 residues. The CDR3 loop reads CASSIKGGNQPQHF. In nucleotides, the CDR3 is TGCGCCAGCAGCATAAAGGGAGGCAATCAGCCCCAGCATTTT.

The chain employs TRBV6-5 and TRBJ1-2; D is uncertain. Looked up from germline, CDR1 is MNHEY and CDR2 is SVGAGI. The CDR3 runs 15 residues. Trimming removed 0 bases at V and 4 bases at J, with 12 bases between. Written as DNA, the CDR3 is TGTGCCAGCAGTTACTCGACGGGCAGCCCCTATGGCTACACCTTC. The encoded protein is CASSYSTGSPYGYTF.

This rearrangement joins TRBV11-1 to TRBJ2-7, with D perhaps matching TRBD1 or TRBD2 (5 bases each). With 3 bases removed from V and 7 bases from J, the gap between germline ends came to 16 bases. The CDR3 consists of 14 residues. Germline CDR1 reads SGHAT; CDR2 reads FQDESV (reference sequence). The CDR3 is CASSFLSGTGEQYF. The CDR3 bases are TGTGCCAGCAGCTTCTTATCGGGGACCGGAGAGCAGTACTTC.

This clone showed up just once. V gene TRBV5-1 combines with J gene TRBJ2-6, with TRBD2 matching over 7 bases. J lost 4 bases, V lost 3 bases, and 7 bases had no gene match. The CDR3 consists of 16 residues. In germline, CDR1 is SGHRS, CDR2 YFSETQ. In DNA form, the CDR3 reads TGCGCCAGCAGCTGGGGGACTAATCGAGGGGCCAACGTCCTGACTTTC. Protein: CASSWGTNRGANVLTF.

The chain has TRBV6-4 and TRBJ2-5; D unresolved. Trimming stripped 3 bases from V and 2 bases from J, with 16 bases between. CDR1 is MRHNA, CDR2 SNTAGT, per germline. There are 16 residues in the CDR3. In DNA form, the CDR3 reads TGTGCCAGCAGTGATTCTATCAGTTGTGTACAAGAGACCCAGTACTTC. This translates into CASSDSISCVQETQYF.

The chain is built from TRBV10-3 and TRBJ1-2; D is unclear. Per the germline V gene, CDR1 is ENHRY and CDR2 is SYGVKD. The V and J ends lost 0 bases and 7 bases respectively, with 6 bases between them. The CDR3 covers 12 residues. The CDR3 spells CAISESDSGYTF. The DNA of the CDR3 is TGTGCCATCAGTGAGTCGGATTCTGGCTACACCTTC.

In this sample, this clone turned up a few times. The chain couples TRBV28 to TRBJ1-1; D is uncertain. CDR1 is MDHEN, CDR2 SYDVKM, per germline. V was trimmed by 3 bases and J by 1 base, leaving 6 bases between them. The CDR3 is made up of 13 amino acids. As DNA, the CDR3 is TGTGCCAGCAGTTTTAACCGGAACACTGAAGCTTTCTTT. Residues: CASSFNRNTEAFF.

V gene TRBV27 combines with J gene TRBJ2-5; possibly TRBD1 for D (5 bases). CDR3 length equals 16 residues. CDR1 is MNHEY, CDR2 SMNVEV, per germline (reference sequence). Trimming shortened V by 4 bases and J by 2 bases, and 17 bases separated the two germline ends. In DNA, the CDR3 is TGTGCCAGCAGTTACTTTCACCCAGGGTCTCAAGAGACCCAGTACTTC. Translation gives CASSYFHPGSQETQYF.

The chain recombines TRBV4-1 with TRBJ2-5; possibly TRBD2 for D (5 bases). The CDR3 is 14 residues long. Germline CDR1 and CDR2: MGHRA and YSYEKL. The ends were cut back, 1 base at V and 7 bases at J, with 13 bases in the middle. The DNA for the CDR3 is TGCGCCAGCAGCCAAGTCGCTAGAGGAGGGACCCAGTACTTC. This sequence encodes CASSQVARGGTQYF.

The chain uses TRBV5-1 and TRBJ2-5, with 13 bases identical to TRBD2. J lost 11 bases, V lost 0 bases, and 7 bases had no gene match. Looked up from germline, CDR1 is SGHRS and CDR2 is YFSETQ. This CDR3 has 15 residues. The CDR3 spells CASSLATSGGDMQYF. The CDR3 DNA sequence: TGCGCCAGCAGCTTGGCAACTAGCGGGGGGGATATGCAGTACTTC.

V and J are TRBV15 and TRBJ1-5; no clear D gene. The CDR3 is made up of 13 amino acids. Germline V lookup: CDR1 LNHNV, CDR2 YYDKDF (reference sequence). The V end lost 3 bases, the J end lost 4 bases, and 7 bases lay between the germline ends. The CDR3 nucleotides read TGTGCCACCAGCAGTTCTCAAAATCAGCCCCAGCATTTT. Translated: CATSSSQNQPQHF.

This clone has a single count. In nucleotides, the CDR3 is TGTGCCAGCAGCTCGGACGACACCATATATTTT. This sequence encodes CASSSDDTIYF. The chain carries TRBV6-6 and TRBJ1-3, with D unresolved. The V gene lost 6 bases and the J gene lost 8 bases, with 8 bases spanning the gap. The CDR3 sequence is 11 residues long. The germline V gene encodes CDR1 MNHNY and CDR2 SVGAGI (reference sequence).

This chain uses TRBV4-1 with TRBJ1-5, with unresolved D. This CDR3 is 15 amino acids long. The V gene lost 0 bases and the J gene lost 3 bases, with 9 bases spanning the gap. Germline-derived CDR1 and CDR2 are MGHRA and YSYEKL. The CDR3 loop is CASSQERKDNQPQHF. CDR3 nucleotides: TGCGCCAGCAGCCAAGAAAGGAAGGACAATCAGCCCCAGCATTTT.